This T cell receptor (beta chain) stems from a study of cytomegalovirus exposure and HLA in healthy donors (TCRdb year 2017). Regarding the complete study: According to an earlier analysis of several hundred of the donors, 150 million to 200 million T cells yielded 90 million to 140 million unique TCR beta sequences and approximately 300 Gb of sequence data. An early release covering 550 to 650 HLA-typed donors comprised about 290 gigabases of sequencing data and around 80 million unique TCR sequences. Of the roughly 430 genotyped donors, 65% to 90% fell in the genetic ancestry cluster associated with self-reported Caucasian donors. The study was designed to test whether signatures of past pathogen exposure could be identified by cataloging public T cell receptors. The study used immunosequencing to profile the T cell repertoires of approximately 690 subjects and linked those repertoires to cytomegalovirus serostatus. In addition to the first cohort of 666 subjects, a separate validation cohort of about 120 different subjects was used. The study combined high-throughput TCR immunosequencing, statistical association of individual TCRs with disease status, and machine learning to predict cytomegalovirus infection status. In a later analysis, previously published TCR beta repertoires from fewer than 750 donors were re-analyzed and high-resolution HLA genotyping was added so that TCR occurrence patterns could be studied. Rather than using new phenotypic data, the later analysis identified candidate immune exposures from TCR beta sequences and from how often those sequences occurred across donors. An earlier analysis of 500 to 650 of the donors applied high-throughput TCR beta sequencing to assess whether each TCR beta V gene segment acted as functional or pseudogenic. Donor age, sex, ethnicity and CMV serostatus were collected together with the repertoire data. In a later genetic analysis, genome-wide SNP genotypes for about 55% of the roughly 700 donors were used, and that subset was treated as a discovery cohort. All discovery cohort repertoires had been generated on a single sequencing platform. Class I and class II HLA loci were covered by the typing at four-digit resolution. The number of typed donors differed by locus: about 620-630 for A, B, C, DRB1 and DQB1; approximately 520 for DQA1; over 600 for DPA1; and approximately 450 for DPB1. Four or five DR-DQ haplotypes were handled as single units for association and clustering, since linkage in the cohort was strong. Among about 360 genotyped donors of the cohort, an average of about 240,000 unique TCR beta nucleotide sequences were sequenced per donor, about a sixth of them non-productive. The research as a whole found: According to a later analysis, parvovirus B19, influenza, CMV and Epstein-Barr virus appeared linked to several top co-occurrence clusters. A further reported finding was that TCR beta sequences accurately predicted the HLA-A and HLA-B alleles for most subjects in the first cohort. CMV serostatus was the only immune exposure information available for the cohort. When HLA alleles, especially DR and DQ, strongly co-occurred, attributing TCR associations to individual alleles was difficult. Correlated functional status among segregating V segments might reflect linkage disequilibrium, but an unknown experimental factor could not be ruled out. In an earlier analysis of approximately 600 of the donors, most TCR beta V segments were observed in productive rearrangements about 90% or about 30% of the time, broadly matching IMGT annotations. In vitro tests confirmed that a few of the cytomegalovirus-associated TCR beta chains recognize cytomegalovirus antigens. HLA typing was unavailable for some donors at each locus, so association tests used only the typed subset. Some IMGT-functional V segments, including TRBV6-2 and TRBV6-3, could not be distinguished by the 87-base-pair reads and were therefore excluded. A cluster of highly shared sequence variants was judged likely to be a technical artifact of the sequencing pipeline. Specific HLA alleles were associated with over 15,000 TCR beta sequences at a false discovery rate of 0.05 in a later analysis. The classifier was reported to diagnose cytomegalovirus status with high specificity and sensitivity in both the original and validation cohorts. In a later analysis, the rate of TCR association differed among HLA loci, with DRB1 alleles having the most associated TCRs and HLA-C alleles having the fewest. The study gave a list of 150 to 200 TCR beta chains associated with cytomegalovirus. A later genetic analysis associated a missense DCLRE1C variant with V-gene and J-gene trimming of TCR beta chains, and an independent cohort replicated the association. It was suggested by the authors that the approach could potentially be generalized to other disease states and immunological phenotypes. Compared with equally common non-associated chains, HLA-associated TCR beta chains in a later analysis were more clonally expanded and had lower generation probabilities. Most TCR sequences were seen in very few donors, while some public TCRs were found in many individuals. The presence/absence analyses assumed that sequencing depth was roughly uniform across donors, and that assumption may not be true. The earlier analysis of 450 to 700 of the donors excluded roughly 17 rarely observed V segments, including chromosome 9 orphons, because counts were too low. In this cohort, only TCR beta chains were sequenced, and detectable features were limited by the absence of alpha or paired-chain data. In a later analysis, most CMV-associated TCR beta chains were found to appear HLA-restricted, with HLA associations seemingly driven largely by CMV exposure. Compared with the roughly 720-donor mean, donors in an Asian-associated ancestry cluster had fewer N-insertions in productive TCRs, according to a later genetic analysis.

The cohort comprised several hundred healthy bone marrow donors. At the time of sampling, all cohort members were nominally healthy, though unrecorded immune exposures were likely present. The donor tested CMV seropositive and was one of the 289 seropositive cohort members. A peripheral blood sample was provided by each donor, and peripheral blood mononuclear cells were used for TCR beta sequencing. The Qiagen DNeasy Blood Extraction Kit was used to extract genomic DNA from the blood cell samples. Library construction relied on the immunoSEQ multiplex PCR assay. For the multiplex PCR, a mixture combining 60 forward primers for TCR Vbeta segments and 13 reverse primers for TCR Jbeta segments was used. The CDR3 region of rearranged TCR beta genes was amplified from genomic DNA by a multiplex PCR assay. The Illumina HiSeq System was used to sequence the amplified TCR beta libraries as 87-base-pair reads. The authors' analysis ran thus. A later analysis tallied 80 million to 95 million unique TCR beta chains across the 660 or so repertoires, and some 10 million of those chains were shared by two or more donors. Raw reads were error-corrected and collapsed into unique sequences by a nearest-neighbor algorithm in which closely related sequences were merged to remove PCR and sequencing errors. Alignment of CDR3 sequences to IMGT reference sequences was used to assign V, D and J gene segments. For a sequence to be retained, a match of at least six nucleotides was required to both a V gene segment and a J gene segment. A rearrangement counted as productive if the CDR3 had no stop codons and remained in frame with V and J, and every other rearrangement counted as non-productive. Following IMGT convention, CDR3 was defined as the stretch from the second conserved V-encoded cysteine to the conserved J-encoded phenylalanine. The earlier analysis of approximately 590 of the donors excluded any sequence lacking an unambiguous match to a single V gene segment. In an earlier analysis of more than 500 of the donors, a V segment was called functional when productive rearrangements were above 56.7%, and segregating when the standard deviation between donors exceeded 5%. To diagnose cytomegalovirus status from the catalog of TCR beta chain sequences, a statistical classification framework was built. In a later analysis, V and J genes were assigned by comparing TCR nucleotide sequences against IMGT/GENE-DB human TR gene sequences. Using the TCRdist pipeline, a later analysis assigned CDR3 sequences along with most-parsimonious VDJ recombination scenarios. In a later analysis, every TCR beta chain was defined by the combination of its CDR3 amino acid sequence and its V-gene family, and reads without a unique V-gene family were dropped. To address suspected cross-contamination and a sequencing artifact, a later analysis removed roughly 640 highly shared, low-generation-probability nucleotide sequences. A later analysis calculated a clonal expansion index for each public chain from normalized within-repertoire ranks of inferred template counts. In a later analysis, generation probabilities were computed using a VDJ recombination model fitted to out-of-frame rearrangements, and the results were checked against IGoR. In a later analysis, TCR-TCR, TCR-HLA and TCR-CMV co-occurrence was scored with hypergeometric tests, and a repertoire-size bias correction was applied to TCR pairs. A later analysis estimated false discovery rates by permuting HLA or CMV assignments 20 times. In a later analysis, co-occurring TCRs were grouped using DBSCAN, and TCRdist sequence similarity was added for clustering within HLA-allele-positive subsets. Repertoires with fewer than 30,000 or more than 120,000 public chains, plus five repertoires with anomalous nucleotide sharing, were excluded from co-occurrence clustering. Sourced from immuneACCESS, this table was stored by TCRdb with only in-frame sequences that have V and J called. A share of the clones is absent; for the studies checked, an unresolved V gene accounts for under half, and the remainder has no known explanation. The V and J calls and the clone size are those of that table, but D and trimming were determined from the DNA. Recorded for this sample are about 160,000 clones; 82% of them occurred a single time. About 10% of the sample is in the top ten clones.

Regarding this clone: Its antigen target is currently unknown. The input lacks base qualities; no much larger clone sits a single base away.

Here V drops 3 bases and J drops 4 bases, and the junction holds 7 bases not matched to any gene. Inclusive of the bounding cysteine and phenylalanine, the CDR3 is 14 residues long. Only the CDR3 DNA is retained, 42 bases long and in frame from the first base. The germline V gene gives CDR1 as SQVTM and CDR2 as ANQGSEA. The TCR comes from a man aged 45 to 65 in good health and CMV-seropositive. The source material was PBMCs. The rearrangement combines TRBV29-1 with TRBJ2-5, with TRBD1 identical over 8 junction bases. CDR3 sequence: CSVDGETGAETQYF. In nucleotide form, the sequence is TGCAGCGTTGATGGTGAGACAGGGGCAGAGACCCAGTACTTC. With the portions outside the CDR3 filled from the reference TRBV29-1 and TRBJ2-5 genes, the complete variable region becomes SAVISQKPSRDICQRGTSLTIQCQVDSQVTMMFWYRQQPGQSLTLIATANQGSEATYESGFVIDKFPISRPNLTFSTLTVSNMSPEDSSIYLCSVDGETGAETQYFGPGTRLLVL.